A selection of T cell receptor beta chains follows, all from one sample in a study of cytomegalovirus exposure and HLA in healthy donors. The assay was immunoSEQ multiplex PCR, and TCRdb's table has in-frame clones only and misses some. The data hold about 130,000 clones, with about 82% observed a single time. The specimen sequenced was PBMCs. These receptors all come from a boy under 18 in good health and CMV-seronegative. CDR3s include the opening cysteine and the closing phenylalanine or tryptophan. The D gene is left open where the match is weak. Clone size is shown for a subset of rows, as once, few, many or a class of expanded clone.

j_gene	abundance	d_gene	v_gene	CDR3nt	CDR3aa
TRBJ2-3	.	TRBD2	TRBV7-9	TGTGCCAGCAGCCCTGGACTAGCGGAAAGCACAGATACGCAGTATTTT	CASSPGLAESTDTQYF
TRBJ1-2	.	TRBD1	TRBV30	TGTGCCTCAGGACAGGGGGCAAGGGTAGGCTATGGCTACACCTTC	CASGQGARVGYGYTF
TRBJ1-1	.	.	TRBV9	TGTGCCAGCAGCGTTGGGGACACTATGAACACTGAAGCTTTCTTT	CASSVGDTMNTEAFF
TRBJ2-4	.	.	TRBV9	TGTGCCAGCAGCCCCGCGGCGGAGGGGAGGAACATTCAGTACTTC	CASSPAAEGRNIQYF
TRBJ2-1	.	TRBD1	TRBV6-5	TGTGCCAGCAAATACAGGGGTTACAATGAGCAGTTCTTC	CASKYRGYNEQFF
TRBJ2-7	.	TRBD1	TRBV5-1	TGCGCCAGCAGGTTTTCACAGGGGGAAGAGCAGTACTTC	CASRFSQGEEQYF
TRBJ2-7	few	.	TRBV11-3	TGTGCCAGCAGCTTCGAGATCCCCTACGAGCAGTACTTC	CASSFEIPYEQYF
TRBJ1-2	.	TRBD1	TRBV29-1	TGCAGCGTTGGAGGGGGAGCAGACAGGGGAGGCTACACCTTC	CSVGGGADRGGYTF
TRBJ2-1	.	TRBD2	TRBV9	TGTGCCAGCAGCGTAGGTCTAGCGGTTTACAATGAGCAGTTCTTC	CASSVGLAVYNEQFF
TRBJ2-1	.	TRBD1	TRBV5-1	TGCGCCAGCAGCCCCGACAGGGGGAATGAGCAGTTCTTC	CASSPDRGNEQFF
TRBJ2-5	.	TRBD2	TRBV6-1	TGTGCCAGCAGTAAGGGACTAGCCCAAGAGACCCAGTACTTC	CASSKGLAQETQYF
TRBJ2-3	.	.	TRBV5-4	TGTGCCAGCAGCTTCCGGGGTGGAGCATCAGATACGCAGTATTTT	CASSFRGGASDTQYF
TRBJ1-6	.	.	TRBV30	TGTGCCTGGCGGAGGCAGGGACTAAGCTCCTATAATTCACCCCTCCACTTT	CAWRRQGLSSYNSPLHF
TRBJ1-5	.	.	TRBV30	TGTGCCTGGAGTGGGGGCAGAGCCAATCAGCCCCAGCATTTT	CAWSGGRANQPQHF
TRBJ2-5	.	.	TRBV7-9	TGTGCCAGCAGCTTATACTCTGGGACACTCTGGGAGACCCAGTACTTC	CASSLYSGTLWETQYF
TRBJ1-5	.	.	TRBV30	TGTGCCTGGAGTGTACAAGGCAATCAGCCCCAGCATTTT	CAWSVQGNQPQHF
TRBJ1-3	.	TRBD1	TRBV18	TGTGCCAGCTCACCGCTTGGGACAGCCTCTGGAAACACCATATATTTT	CASSPLGTASGNTIYF
TRBJ2-5	.	TRBD2	TRBV13	TGTGCCAGCAGCCCCCCGTGGCGGGAGAAGGGACAGTACTTC	CASSPPWREKGQYF
TRBJ2-5	.	TRBD2	TRBV30	TGTGCCTGGAGTGCCTCCCCCGGACTAGGGAGGAAGACCCAGTACTTC	CAWSASPGLGRKTQYF
TRBJ2-1	.	.	TRBV6-5	TGTGCCAGCAGTTATGGGCAGACCTTAGGCAATGAGCAGTTCTTC	CASSYGQTLGNEQFF
TRBJ2-1	.	.	TRBV10-3	TGTGCCATCAGTCCTGGACTACTCAATGAGCAGTTCTTC	CAISPGLLNEQFF
TRBJ2-7	.	.	TRBV4-3	TGCGCCAGCAGCCAAGTTACAGGGAGCTACGAGCAGTACTTC	CASSQVTGSYEQYF
TRBJ2-7	.	TRBD2	TRBV6-6	TGTGCCAGCAGTCCGGGACTAGCGGGCTACGAGCAGTACTTC	CASSPGLAGYEQYF
TRBJ1-5	.	.	TRBV19	TGTGCCAGTAGTATAGGGGCCAGCAATCAGCCCCAGCATTTT	CASSIGASNQPQHF
TRBJ1-5	.	TRBD1	TRBV27	TGTGCCAGCAGTTCCGGGACAGGGGGATATCAGCCCCAGCATTTT	CASSSGTGGYQPQHF
TRBJ2-1	.	TRBD2	TRBV2	TGTGCCAGCACCGGAGAGATTAGCGGGAGTAATGAGCAGTTCTTC	CASTGEISGSNEQFF
TRBJ1-3	.	.	TRBV5-8	TGTGCCAGCAGTTACAGGTCCGTAGCTGGAAACACCATATATTTT	CASSYRSVAGNTIYF
TRBJ2-1	.	TRBD2	TRBV7-9	TGTGCCAGCAGCCAGGGGACTAGCGCCTACAATGAGCAGTTCTTC	CASSQGTSAYNEQFF
TRBJ2-1	once	TRBD2	TRBV6-4	TGTGCCAGCAGTAGGACTAGCGGGAATTACAATGAGCAGTTCTTC	CASSRTSGNYNEQFF
TRBJ1-3	.	.	TRBV5-1	TGCGCCAGCAGCCCGGGAGGGTTCTCTGGAAACACCATATATTTT	CASSPGGFSGNTIYF
TRBJ1-1	.	.	TRBV7-9	TGTGCCAGCAGCAGGAACCTTGGAGGGAACACTGAAGCTTTCTTT	CASSRNLGGNTEAFF
TRBJ2-3	.	TRBD2	TRBV11-2	TGTGCCAGCAGCCAGATGGGCGGGAGAATGAATACGCAGTATTTT	CASSQMGGRMNTQYF
TRBJ2-2	.	TRBD2	TRBV7-9	TGTTCCAGCAGCTTCACTAGCGGGGGGAACACCGGGGAGCTGTTTTTT	CSSSFTSGGNTGELFF
TRBJ2-2	.	TRBD2	TRBV6-1	TGTGCCAGCAGTGGGACTAGCGTGAACACCGGGGAGCTGTTTTTT	CASSGTSVNTGELFF
TRBJ2-3	.	TRBD2	TRBV28	TGTGCCAGCAGGCCGCCGACGGGGGGGATCACAGATACGCAGTATTTT	CASRPPTGGITDTQYF
TRBJ2-3	once	.	TRBV5-1	TGCGCCAGCAGCTTGGTTAGCACGAGCGGGGATACGCAGTATTTT	CASSLVSTSGDTQYF
TRBJ1-1	.	.	TRBV11-1	TGTGCCAGCAGCCACGACAGGAACACTGAAGCTTTCTTT	CASSHDRNTEAFF
TRBJ1-1	.	.	TRBV30	TGTGCCTGGAGTGCGGGGAAAGCTTTCTTT	CAWSAGKAFF
TRBJ1-4	.	.	TRBV5-1	TGCGCCAGCCGCCTCAGTGGACAGTCTAATGAAAAACTGTTTTTT	CASRLSGQSNEKLFF
TRBJ2-1	.	TRBD2	TRBV9	TGTGCCAGCTCCGGGGCGGGAGAGCCGAGCTCCTACAATGAGCAGTTCTTC	CASSGAGEPSSYNEQFF
TRBJ1-4	.	.	TRBV27	TGTGCCAGCAGTTTACAGGGAGGGGAAAAACTGTTTTTT	CASSLQGGEKLFF
TRBJ1-2	.	.	TRBV6-1	TGTGCCAGCAGGAAAAGGACAGAAGCTAACTATGGCTACACCTTC	CASRKRTEANYGYTF
TRBJ2-2	.	TRBD1	TRBV19	TGTGCCAGTAGTACAACAGGGGCCACCGGGGAGCTGTTTTTT	CASSTTGATGELFF
TRBJ1-2	.	.	TRBV29-1	TGCAGCGTTCCCACAGGGTCACATGGCTACACCTTC	CSVPTGSHGYTF
TRBJ2-7	.	TRBD2	TRBV4-1	TGCGCCAGCAGCCAAGCACCGGGACTAGCGTACTACGAGCAGTACTTC	CASSQAPGLAYYEQYF
TRBJ1-1	few	.	TRBV7-3	TGTGCCAGCTCGGGGACTGAAGCTTTCTTT	CASSGTEAFF